This T cell receptor beta chain emerged from a study of T cells in Graves' hyperthyroidism and ophthalmopathy. Study information: At initial diagnosis, before any treatment had begun, peripheral blood was obtained. General observations from the study: Before onset, ophthalmopathy was predicted by the model a median around 6 months earlier.

The TCR beta CDR3 regions underwent amplification using RNA transcripts as the source. HTBI primers were the set used in a first-round RT-PCR of the TCR CDR3. TCRdb re-derived calls from the multiplex PCR reads in MiXCR, one entry per CDR3 protein. The table includes roughly 840,000 distinct CDR3 sequences, 35% to 45% detected once. The CDR3 contains 14 residues. The V gene lost 1 base and the J gene lost 3 bases, with 7 bases spanning the gap. The V gene's germline CDR1 is LNHNV and CDR2 YYDKDF (reference sequence). This clonotype has a count of ten or more. Its antigen is not known. Each diagnosis drew on symptoms, thyroxine, TRAb, thyroid ultrasound and orbital computed tomography findings.

Sequencing used blood. J is TRBJ1-5 and V is TRBV15; tentative D call: TRBD1 (5 bases). This receptor was taken from a man aged 18 to 29 with Graves' hyperthyroidism. CDR3 DNA: TGTGCCACCAGCAGAGGGGGGTACAATCAGCCCCAGCATTTT. Protein sequence: CATSRGGYNQPQHF.